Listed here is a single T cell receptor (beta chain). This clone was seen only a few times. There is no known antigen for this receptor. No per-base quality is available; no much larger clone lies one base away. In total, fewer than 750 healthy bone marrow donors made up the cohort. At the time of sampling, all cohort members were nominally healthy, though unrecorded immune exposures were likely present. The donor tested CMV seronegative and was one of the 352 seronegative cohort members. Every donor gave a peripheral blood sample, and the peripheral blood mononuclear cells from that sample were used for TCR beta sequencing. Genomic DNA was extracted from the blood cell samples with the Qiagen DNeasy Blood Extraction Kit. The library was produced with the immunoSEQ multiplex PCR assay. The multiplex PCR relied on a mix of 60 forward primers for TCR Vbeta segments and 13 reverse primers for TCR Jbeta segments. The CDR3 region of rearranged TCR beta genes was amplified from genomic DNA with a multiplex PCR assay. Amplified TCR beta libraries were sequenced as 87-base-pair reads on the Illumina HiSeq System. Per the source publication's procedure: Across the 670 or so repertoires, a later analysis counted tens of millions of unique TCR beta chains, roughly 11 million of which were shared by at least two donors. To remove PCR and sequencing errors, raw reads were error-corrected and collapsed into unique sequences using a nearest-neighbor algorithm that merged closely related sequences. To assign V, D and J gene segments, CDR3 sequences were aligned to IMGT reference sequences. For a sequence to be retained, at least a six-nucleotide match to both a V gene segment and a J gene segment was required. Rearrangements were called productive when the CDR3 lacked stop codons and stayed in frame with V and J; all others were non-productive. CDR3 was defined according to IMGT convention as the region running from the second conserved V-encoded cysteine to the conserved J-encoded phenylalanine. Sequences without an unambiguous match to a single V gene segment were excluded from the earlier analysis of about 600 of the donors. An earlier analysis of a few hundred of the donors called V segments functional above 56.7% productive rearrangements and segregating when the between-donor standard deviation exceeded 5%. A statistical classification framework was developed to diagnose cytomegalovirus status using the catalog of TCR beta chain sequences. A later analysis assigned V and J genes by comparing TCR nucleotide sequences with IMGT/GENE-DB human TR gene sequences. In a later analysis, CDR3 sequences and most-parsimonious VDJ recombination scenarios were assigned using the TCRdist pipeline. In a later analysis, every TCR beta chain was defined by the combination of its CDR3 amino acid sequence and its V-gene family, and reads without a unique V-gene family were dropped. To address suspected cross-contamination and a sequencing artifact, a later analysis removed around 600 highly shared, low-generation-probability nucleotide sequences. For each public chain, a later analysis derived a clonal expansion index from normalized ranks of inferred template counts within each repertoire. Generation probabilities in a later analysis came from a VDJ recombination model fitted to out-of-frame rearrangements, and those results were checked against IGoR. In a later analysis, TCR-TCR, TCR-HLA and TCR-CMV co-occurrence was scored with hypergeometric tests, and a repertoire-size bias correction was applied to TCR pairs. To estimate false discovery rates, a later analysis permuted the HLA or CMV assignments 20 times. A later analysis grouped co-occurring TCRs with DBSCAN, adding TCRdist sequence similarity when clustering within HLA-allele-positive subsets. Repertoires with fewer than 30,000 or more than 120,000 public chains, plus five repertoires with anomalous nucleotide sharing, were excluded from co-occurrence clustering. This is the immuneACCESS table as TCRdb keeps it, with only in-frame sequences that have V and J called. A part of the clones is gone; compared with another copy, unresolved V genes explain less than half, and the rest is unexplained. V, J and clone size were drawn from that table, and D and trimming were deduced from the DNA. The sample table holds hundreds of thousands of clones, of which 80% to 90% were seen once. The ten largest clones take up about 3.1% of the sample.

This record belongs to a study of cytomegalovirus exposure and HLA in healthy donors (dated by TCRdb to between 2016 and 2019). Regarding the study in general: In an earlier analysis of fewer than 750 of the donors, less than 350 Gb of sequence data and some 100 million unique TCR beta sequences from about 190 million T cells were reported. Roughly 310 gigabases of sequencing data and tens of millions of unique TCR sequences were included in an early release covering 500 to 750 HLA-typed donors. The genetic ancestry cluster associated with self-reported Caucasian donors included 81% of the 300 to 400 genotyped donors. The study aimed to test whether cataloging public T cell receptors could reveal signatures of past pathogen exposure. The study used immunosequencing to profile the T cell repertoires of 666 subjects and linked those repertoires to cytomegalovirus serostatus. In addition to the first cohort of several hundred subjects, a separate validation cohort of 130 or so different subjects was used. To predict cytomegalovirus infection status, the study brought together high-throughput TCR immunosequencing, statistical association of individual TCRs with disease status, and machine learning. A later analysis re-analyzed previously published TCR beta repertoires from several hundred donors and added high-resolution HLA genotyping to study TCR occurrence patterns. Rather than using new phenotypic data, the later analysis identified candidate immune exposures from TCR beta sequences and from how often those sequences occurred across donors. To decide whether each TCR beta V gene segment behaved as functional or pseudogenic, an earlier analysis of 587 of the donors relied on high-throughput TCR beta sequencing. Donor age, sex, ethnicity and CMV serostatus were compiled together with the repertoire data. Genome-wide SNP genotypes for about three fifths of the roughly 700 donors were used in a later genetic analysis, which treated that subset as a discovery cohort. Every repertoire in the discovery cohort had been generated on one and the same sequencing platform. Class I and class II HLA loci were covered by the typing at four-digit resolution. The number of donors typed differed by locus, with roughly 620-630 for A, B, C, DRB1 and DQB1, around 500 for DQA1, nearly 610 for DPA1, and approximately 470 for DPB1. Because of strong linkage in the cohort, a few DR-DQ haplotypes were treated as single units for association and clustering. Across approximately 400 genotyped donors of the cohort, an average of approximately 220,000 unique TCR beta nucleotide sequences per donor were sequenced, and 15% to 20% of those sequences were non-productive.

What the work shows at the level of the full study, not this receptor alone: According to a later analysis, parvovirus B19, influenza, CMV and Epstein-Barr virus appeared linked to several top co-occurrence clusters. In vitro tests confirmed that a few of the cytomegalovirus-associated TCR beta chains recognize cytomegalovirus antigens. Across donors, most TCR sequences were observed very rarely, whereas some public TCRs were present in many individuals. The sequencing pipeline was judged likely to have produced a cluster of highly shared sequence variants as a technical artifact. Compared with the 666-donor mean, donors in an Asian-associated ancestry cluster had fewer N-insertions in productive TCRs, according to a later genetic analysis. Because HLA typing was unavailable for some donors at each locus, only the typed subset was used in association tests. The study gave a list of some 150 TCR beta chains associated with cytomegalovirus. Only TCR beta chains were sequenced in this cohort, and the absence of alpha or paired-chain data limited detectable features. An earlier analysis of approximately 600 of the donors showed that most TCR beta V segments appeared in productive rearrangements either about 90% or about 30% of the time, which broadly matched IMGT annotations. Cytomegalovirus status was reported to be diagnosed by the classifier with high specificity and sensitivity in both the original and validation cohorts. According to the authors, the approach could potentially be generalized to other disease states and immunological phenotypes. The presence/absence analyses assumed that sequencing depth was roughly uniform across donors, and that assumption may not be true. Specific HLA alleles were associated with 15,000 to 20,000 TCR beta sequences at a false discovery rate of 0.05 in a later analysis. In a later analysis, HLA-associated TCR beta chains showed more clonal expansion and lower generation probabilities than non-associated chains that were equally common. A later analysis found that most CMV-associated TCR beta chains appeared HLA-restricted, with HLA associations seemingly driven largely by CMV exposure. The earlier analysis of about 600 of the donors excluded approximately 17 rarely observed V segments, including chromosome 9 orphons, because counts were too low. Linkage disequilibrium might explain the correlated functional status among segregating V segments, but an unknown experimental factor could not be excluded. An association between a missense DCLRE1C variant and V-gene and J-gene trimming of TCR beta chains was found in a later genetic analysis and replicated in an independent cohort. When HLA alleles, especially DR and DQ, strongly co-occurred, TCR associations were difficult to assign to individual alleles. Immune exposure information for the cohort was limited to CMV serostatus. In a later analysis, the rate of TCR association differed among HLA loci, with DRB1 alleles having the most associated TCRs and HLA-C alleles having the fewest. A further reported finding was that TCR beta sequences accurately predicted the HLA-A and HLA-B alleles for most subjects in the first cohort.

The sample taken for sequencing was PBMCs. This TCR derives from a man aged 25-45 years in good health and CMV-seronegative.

The DNA sequence follows: TGTGCCAGCAGCGGGGACAGGGGAATTTTCGACGAGCAGTACTTC. Its translation is CASSGDRGIFDEQYF. The rearranged chain carries TRBV7-8 and TRBJ2-7; the junction holds 10 bases that match TRBD1. CDR3 length: 15 amino acids, cysteine to phenylalanine. Only the CDR3 DNA stays, 45 bases, in frame from base 1. Germline trimming amounts to 5 bases on V and 5 bases on J, with 9 as the count of junction bases outside the gene matches. Via the germline V gene, CDR1 is SGHVS and CDR2 FQNEAQ.